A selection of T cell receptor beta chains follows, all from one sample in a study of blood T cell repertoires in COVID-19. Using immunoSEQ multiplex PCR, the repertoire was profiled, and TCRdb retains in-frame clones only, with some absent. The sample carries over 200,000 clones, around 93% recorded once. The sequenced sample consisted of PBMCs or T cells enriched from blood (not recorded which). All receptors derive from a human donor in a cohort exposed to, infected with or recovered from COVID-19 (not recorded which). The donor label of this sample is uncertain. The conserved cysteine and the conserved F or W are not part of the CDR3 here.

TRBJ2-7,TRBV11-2,ASSLDRGSYEQY
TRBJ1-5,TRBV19,ASSSGVRQPQH
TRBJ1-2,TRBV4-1,ASSPSQGANYGYT
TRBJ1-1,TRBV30,AWSGFRTGGGTEAF
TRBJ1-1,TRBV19,ASSMTTNTEAF
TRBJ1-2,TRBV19,ASSPSEGPGYT
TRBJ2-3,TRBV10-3,AVADIGQGGKEDTQY
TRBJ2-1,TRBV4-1,ASSLPDPPFSGGEYNEQF
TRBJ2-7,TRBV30,AWSGTLSYEQY
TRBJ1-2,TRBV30,AWRLQGLGGYT
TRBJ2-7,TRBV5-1,ASSPGLAGGPSSYEQY
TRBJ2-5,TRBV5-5,ASSLVSGEETQY
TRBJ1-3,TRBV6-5,ASSYGPQDTIY
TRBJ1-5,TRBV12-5,ASGLVLRQVRNQPQH
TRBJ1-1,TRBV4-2,ASSQGDISNTEAF
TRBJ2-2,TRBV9,ASSPPPGSGGFFRRLELF
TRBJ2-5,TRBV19,ASSFRGQKGFTGRETQY
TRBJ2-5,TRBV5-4,ASSLAQETQY
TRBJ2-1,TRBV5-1,ASRPTGNNEQF
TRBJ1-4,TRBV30,AWRMKGQGNEKLF
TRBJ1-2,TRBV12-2,ASPSGHLRDYGYT
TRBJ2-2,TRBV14,ASSPRPGGRTGELF